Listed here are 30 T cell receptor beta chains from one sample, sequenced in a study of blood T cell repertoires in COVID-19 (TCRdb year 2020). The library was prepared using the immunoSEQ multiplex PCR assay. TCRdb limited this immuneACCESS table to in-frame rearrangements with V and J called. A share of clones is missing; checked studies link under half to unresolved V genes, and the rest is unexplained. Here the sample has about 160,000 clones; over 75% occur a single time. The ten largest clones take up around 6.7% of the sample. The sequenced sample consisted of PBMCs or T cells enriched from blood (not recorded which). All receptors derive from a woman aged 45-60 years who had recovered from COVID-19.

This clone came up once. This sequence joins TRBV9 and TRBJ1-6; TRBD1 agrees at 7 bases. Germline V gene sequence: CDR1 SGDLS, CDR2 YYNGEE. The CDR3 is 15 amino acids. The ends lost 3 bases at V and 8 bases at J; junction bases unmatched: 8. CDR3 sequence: CASSAGGDSHSPLHF. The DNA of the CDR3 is TGTGCCAGCAGCGCCGGGGGGGACAGCCATTCACCCCTCCACTTT.

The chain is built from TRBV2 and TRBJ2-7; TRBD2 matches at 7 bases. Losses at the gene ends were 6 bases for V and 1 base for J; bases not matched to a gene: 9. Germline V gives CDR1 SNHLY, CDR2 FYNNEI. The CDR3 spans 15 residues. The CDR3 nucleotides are TGTGCCAGCAGGGTATTGGGCGGGGGTTCCTACGAGCAGTACTTC. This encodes CASRVLGGGSYEQYF.

This CDR3 reads CASSLYRGGNQPQHF. As DNA, the CDR3 is TGTGCCAGCAGTTTATACAGGGGAGGCAATCAGCCCCAGCATTTT. V gene TRBV27 combines with J gene TRBJ1-5; 7 bases map to TRBD1. The CDR3 extends over 15 amino acids. In germline, CDR1 is MNHEY, CDR2 SMNVEV (reference sequence). V was clipped by 1 base and J by 2 bases; unmatched bases: 2.

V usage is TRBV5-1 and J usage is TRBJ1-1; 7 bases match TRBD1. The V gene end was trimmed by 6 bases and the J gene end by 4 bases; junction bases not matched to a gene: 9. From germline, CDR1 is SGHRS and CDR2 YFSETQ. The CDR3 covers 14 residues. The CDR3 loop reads CASTRRGQLTEAFF. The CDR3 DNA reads TGCGCCAGCACCCGGAGGGGGCAGCTCACTGAAGCTTTCTTT.

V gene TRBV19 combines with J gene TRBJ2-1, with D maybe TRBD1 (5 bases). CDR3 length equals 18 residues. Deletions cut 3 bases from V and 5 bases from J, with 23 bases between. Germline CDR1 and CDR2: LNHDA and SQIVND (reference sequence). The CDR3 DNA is TGTGCCAGTAGTATCATGGGGCAGCCCACTCCCACGGACAATGAGCAGTTCTTC. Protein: CASSIMGQPTPTDNEQFF.

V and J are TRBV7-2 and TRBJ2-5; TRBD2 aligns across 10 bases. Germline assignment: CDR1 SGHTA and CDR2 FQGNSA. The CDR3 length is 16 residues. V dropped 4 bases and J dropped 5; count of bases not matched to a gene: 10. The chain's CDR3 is CASSSSGGRRGETQYF. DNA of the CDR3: TGTGCCAGCAGCTCTAGCGGGGGCCGGCGGGGGGAGACCCAGTACTTC.

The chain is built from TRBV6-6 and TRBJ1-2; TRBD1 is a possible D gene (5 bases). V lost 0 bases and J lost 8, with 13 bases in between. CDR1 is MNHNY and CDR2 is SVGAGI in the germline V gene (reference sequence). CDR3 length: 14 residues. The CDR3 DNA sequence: TGTGCCAGCAGTTACTCATTGGGGGAGGGAGGCTACACCTTC. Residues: CASSYSLGEGGYTF.

CDR3 sequence: CASSARQNAAEEQFF. The CDR3 coding sequence is TGTGCCAGCAGCGCCCGACAGAACGCGGCCGAGGAGCAGTTCTTC. The chain employs TRBV7-2 and TRBJ2-1; D might be TRBD1 (5 bases). V was pared by 5 bases and J by 10 bases, with 21 bases between. In germline, CDR1 is SGHTA, CDR2 FQGNSA. The length of the CDR3 is 15 residues.

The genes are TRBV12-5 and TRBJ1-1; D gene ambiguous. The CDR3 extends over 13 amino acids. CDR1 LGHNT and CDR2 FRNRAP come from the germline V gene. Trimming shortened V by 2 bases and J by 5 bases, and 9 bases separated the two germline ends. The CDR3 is CASGLKPGTEAFF. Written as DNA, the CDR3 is TGTGCTAGTGGTTTGAAACCGGGGACTGAAGCTTTCTTT.

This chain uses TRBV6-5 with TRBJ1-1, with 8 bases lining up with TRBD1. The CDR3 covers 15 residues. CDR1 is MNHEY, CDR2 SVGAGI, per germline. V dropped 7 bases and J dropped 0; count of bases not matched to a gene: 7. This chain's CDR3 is CASKRQGSMNTEAFF. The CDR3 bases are TGTGCCAGCAAACGACAGGGGTCGATGAACACTGAAGCTTTCTTT.

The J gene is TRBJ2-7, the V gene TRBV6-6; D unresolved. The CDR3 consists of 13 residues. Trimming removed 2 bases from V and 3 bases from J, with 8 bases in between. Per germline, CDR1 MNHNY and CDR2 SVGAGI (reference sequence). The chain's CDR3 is CASSYRNSYEQYF. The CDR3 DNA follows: TGTGCCAGCAGTTACCGAAACAGCTACGAGCAGTACTTC.

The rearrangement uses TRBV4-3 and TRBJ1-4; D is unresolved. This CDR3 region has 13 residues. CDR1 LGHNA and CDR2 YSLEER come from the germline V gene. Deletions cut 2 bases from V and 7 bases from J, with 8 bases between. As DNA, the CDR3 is TGCGCCAGCAGCCAACTCCTCCTTGAAAAACTGTTTTTT. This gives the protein CASSQLLLEKLFF.

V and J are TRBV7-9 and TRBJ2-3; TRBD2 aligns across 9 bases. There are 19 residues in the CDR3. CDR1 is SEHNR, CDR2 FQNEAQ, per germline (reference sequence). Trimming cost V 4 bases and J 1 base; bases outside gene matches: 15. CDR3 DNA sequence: TGTGCCAGCAGCTCCCTAGAACCCGCGGGGGGGCAGGGCACAGATACGCAGTATTTT. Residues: CASSSLEPAGGQGTDTQYF.

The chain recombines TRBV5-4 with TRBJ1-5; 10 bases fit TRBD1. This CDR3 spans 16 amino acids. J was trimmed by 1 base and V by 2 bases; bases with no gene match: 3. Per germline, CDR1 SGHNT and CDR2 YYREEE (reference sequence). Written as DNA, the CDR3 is TGTGCCAGCAGCTTCGCGACAGGGGGCAGCAATCAGCCCCAGCATTTT. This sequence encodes CASSFATGGSNQPQHF.

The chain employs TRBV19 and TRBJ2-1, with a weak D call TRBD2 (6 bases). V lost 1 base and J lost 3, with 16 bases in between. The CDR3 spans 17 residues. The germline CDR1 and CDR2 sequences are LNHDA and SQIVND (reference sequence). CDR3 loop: CASSIGGGTPFYNEQFF. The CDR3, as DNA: TGTGCCAGTAGTATAGGGGGCGGGACTCCATTCTACAATGAGCAGTTCTTC.

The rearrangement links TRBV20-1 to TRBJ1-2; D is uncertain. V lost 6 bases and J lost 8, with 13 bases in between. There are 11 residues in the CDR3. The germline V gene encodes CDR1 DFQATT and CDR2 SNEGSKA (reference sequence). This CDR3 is CSASGGKGYTF. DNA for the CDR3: TGCAGTGCCAGCGGAGGCAAAGGCTACACCTTC.

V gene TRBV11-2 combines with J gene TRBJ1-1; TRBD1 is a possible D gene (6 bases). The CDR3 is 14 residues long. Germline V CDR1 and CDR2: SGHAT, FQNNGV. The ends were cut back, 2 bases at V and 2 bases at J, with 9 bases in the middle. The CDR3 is CASSLRQANTEAFF. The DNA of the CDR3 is TGTGCCAGCAGCTTAAGACAGGCTAACACTGAAGCTTTCTTT.

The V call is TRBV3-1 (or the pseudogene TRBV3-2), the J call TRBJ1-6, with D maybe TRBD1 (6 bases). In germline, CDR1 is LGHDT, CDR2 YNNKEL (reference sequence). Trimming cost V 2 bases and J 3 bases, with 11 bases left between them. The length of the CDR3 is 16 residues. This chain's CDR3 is CASSQSTGIYNSPLHF. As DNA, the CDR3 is TGTGCCAGCAGCCAATCTACAGGGATCTATAATTCACCCCTCCACTTT.

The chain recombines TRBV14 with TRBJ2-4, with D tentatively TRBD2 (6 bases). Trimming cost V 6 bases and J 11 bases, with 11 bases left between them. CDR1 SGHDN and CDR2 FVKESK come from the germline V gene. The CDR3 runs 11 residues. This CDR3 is CASRTGVVQYF. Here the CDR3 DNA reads TGTGCCAGCAGGACGGGGGTGGTTCAGTACTTC.

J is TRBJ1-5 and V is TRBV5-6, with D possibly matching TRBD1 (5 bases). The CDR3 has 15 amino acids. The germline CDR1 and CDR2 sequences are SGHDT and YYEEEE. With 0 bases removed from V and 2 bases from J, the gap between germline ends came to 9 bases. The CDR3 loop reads CASSLGGAGNQPQHF. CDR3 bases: TGTGCCAGCAGCTTGGGGGGCGCAGGCAATCAGCCCCAGCATTTT.

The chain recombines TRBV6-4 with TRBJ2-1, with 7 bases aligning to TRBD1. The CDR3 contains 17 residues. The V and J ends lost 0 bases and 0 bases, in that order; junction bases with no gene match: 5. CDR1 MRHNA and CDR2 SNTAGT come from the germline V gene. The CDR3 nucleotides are TGTGCCAGCAGTGACTCAGGCAGGGGGAGCTCCTACAATGAGCAGTTCTTC. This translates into CASSDSGRGSSYNEQFF.

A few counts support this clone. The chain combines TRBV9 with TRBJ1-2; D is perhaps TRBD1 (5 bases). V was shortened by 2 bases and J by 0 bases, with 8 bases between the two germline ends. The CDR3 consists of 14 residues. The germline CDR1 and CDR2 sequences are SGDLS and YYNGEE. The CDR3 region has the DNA TGTGCCAGCAGCGTTTTGACAGCTAACTATGGCTACACCTTC. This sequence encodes CASSVLTANYGYTF.

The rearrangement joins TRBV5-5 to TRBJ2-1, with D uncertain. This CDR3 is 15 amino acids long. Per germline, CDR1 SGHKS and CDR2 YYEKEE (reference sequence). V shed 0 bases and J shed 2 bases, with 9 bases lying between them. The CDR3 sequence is CASSLAHAAYNEQFF. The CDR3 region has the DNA TGTGCCAGCAGCTTGGCCCATGCAGCCTACAATGAGCAGTTCTTC. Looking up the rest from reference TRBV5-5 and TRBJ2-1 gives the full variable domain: DAGVTQSPTHLIKTRGQQVTLRCSPISGHKSVSWYQQVLGQGPQFIFQYYEKEERGRGNFPDRFSARQFPNYSSELNVNALLLGDSALYLCASSLAHAAYNEQFFGPGTRLTVL.

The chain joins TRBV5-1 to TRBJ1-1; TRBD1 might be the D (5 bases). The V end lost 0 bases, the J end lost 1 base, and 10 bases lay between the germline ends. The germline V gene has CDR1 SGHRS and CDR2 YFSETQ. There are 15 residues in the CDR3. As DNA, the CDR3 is TGCGCCAGCAGCTTGGCCGGGGGGGAGAACACTGAAGCTTTCTTT. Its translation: CASSLAGGENTEAFF.

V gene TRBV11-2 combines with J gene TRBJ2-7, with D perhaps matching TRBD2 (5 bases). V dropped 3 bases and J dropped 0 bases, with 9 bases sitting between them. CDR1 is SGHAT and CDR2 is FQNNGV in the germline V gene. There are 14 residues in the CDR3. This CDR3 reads CASSFTRTSYEQYF. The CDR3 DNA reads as TGTGCCAGCAGCTTCACTAGGACCTCCTACGAGCAGTACTTC.

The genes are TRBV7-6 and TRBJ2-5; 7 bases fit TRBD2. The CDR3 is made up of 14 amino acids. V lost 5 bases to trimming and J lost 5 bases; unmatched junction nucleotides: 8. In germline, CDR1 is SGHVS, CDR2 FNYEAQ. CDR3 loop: CASSGSSGVETQYF. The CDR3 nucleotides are TGTGCCAGCAGCGGGTCTAGCGGTGTCGAGACCCAGTACTTC. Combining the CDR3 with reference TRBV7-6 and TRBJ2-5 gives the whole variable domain GAGVSQSPRYKVTKRGQDVALRCDPISGHVSLYWYRQALGQGPEFLTYFNYEAQQDKSGLPNDRFSAERPEGSISTLTIQRTEQRDSAMYRCASSGSSGVETQYFGPGTRLLVL.

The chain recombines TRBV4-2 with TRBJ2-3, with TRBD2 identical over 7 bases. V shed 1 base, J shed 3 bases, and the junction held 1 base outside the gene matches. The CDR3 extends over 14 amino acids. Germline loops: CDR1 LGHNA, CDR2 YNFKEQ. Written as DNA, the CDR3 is TGTGCCAGCAGCCAAGGAGCGGGAACAGATACGCAGTATTTT. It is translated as CASSQGAGTDTQYF.

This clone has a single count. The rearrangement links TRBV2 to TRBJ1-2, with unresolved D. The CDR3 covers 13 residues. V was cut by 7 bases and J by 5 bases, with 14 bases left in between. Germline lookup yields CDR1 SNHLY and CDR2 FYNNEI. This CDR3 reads CASMPEGRYGYTF. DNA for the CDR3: TGTGCCAGCATGCCGGAGGGAAGGTATGGCTACACCTTC.

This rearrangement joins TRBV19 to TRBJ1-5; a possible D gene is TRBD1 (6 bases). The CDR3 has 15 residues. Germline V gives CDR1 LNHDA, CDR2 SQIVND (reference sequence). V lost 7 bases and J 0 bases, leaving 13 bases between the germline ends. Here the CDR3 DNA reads TGTGCCAGTATACCACAGGGAGTTAGCAATCAGCCCCAGCATTTT. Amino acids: CASIPQGVSNQPQHF.

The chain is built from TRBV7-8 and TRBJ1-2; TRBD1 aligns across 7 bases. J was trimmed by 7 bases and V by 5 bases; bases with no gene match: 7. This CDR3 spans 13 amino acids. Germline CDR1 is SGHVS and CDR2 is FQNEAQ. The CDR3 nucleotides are TGTGCCAGCAGCCAACAGGGGTCCCGTGGCTACACCTTC. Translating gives CASSQQGSRGYTF. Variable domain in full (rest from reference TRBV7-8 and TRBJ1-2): GAGVSQSPRYKVAKRGQDVALRCDPISGHVSLFWYQQALGQGPEFLTYFQNEAQLDKSGLPSDRFFAERPEGSVSTLKIQRTQQEDSAVYLCASSQQGSRGYTFGSGTRLTVV.